The rows below give T cell receptor beta chains drawn from one sample of a study of CD8 T cells in Susac syndrome. TCRdb reprocessed the immunoSEQ multiplex PCR reads via MiXCR and lists one record per CDR3 protein. The table includes 300,000 to 350,000 distinct CDR3 sequences, around 92% detected once. Input material: CD4+ T cells from PBMCs. Receptors originate from a human donor with multiple sclerosis. Both conserved end residues are part of each CDR3. The order of the fields is V gene, D gene, clone size, J gene, CDR3 DNA, CDR3 protein. D genes are given only for firm matches. The size entry is marked missing in some rows and otherwise reads once, few, many or a size class.

>TRBV25-1|.|.|TRBJ2-3
TGTGCCAGCAAGAATAGCGGTGGGGGAGATACGCAGTATTTT
CASKNSGGGDTQYF
>TRBV2|TRBD2|once|TRBJ2-2
TGTGCCATGGGGGGACTAGCATTCACCGGGGAGCTGTTTTTT
CAMGGLAFTGELFF
>TRBV29-1|TRBD2|once|TRBJ2-2
TGCGGGGCGGGGGAGAACACCGGGGAGCTGTTTTTT
CGAGENTGELFF
>TRBV12-3/TRBV12-4|.|few|TRBJ2-2
TGTGCCAGCAGTCTCTACGGGGAGCTGTTTTTT
CASSLYGELFF
>TRBV5-1|.|once|TRBJ2-7
TGCGCCAGCAGCTGGGGTCTCACGGTTACCTACGAGCAGTACTTC
CASSWGLTVTYEQYF
>TRBV7-2|.|.|TRBJ2-1
TGTGCCAGCAGCTCCGGGTCCGACTCCTACAATGAGCAGTTCTTC
CASSSGSDSYNEQFF
>TRBV30|.|few|TRBJ2-7
TGTGCCTGGAGTGTATGGGGCGAGCAGTACTTC
CAWSVWGEQYF
>TRBV10-3|.|.|TRBJ1-1
TGTGCCATCCTAGAGGGCGGGGGTTCGAACACTGAAGCTTTCTTT
CAILEGGGSNTEAFF
>TRBV6-2/TRBV6-3|TRBD1|.|TRBJ2-5
TGTGCCAGCAGGCGAACAGGGGACACCGAGACCCAGTACTTC
CASRRTGDTETQYF
>TRBV7-6|.|.|TRBJ2-2
TGTGCCAGCAGCTTAGACCTCAGGACCCGAACCGGGGAGCTGTTTTTT
CASSLDLRTRTGELFF
>TRBV7-2|.|.|TRBJ1-5
TGTGCCAGCAGCTTAAATTCGTTAAACAATCAGCCCCAGCATTTT
CASSLNSLNNQPQHF
>TRBV6-8|.|.|TRBJ2-2
TGTGCCAGCAGTTATTTCACCGGGGAGCTGTTTTTT
CASSYFTGELFF
>TRBV20-1|.|.|TRBJ2-7
TGCAGTGCTATGGGACGGTCCATGAACGAGCAGTACTTC
CSAMGRSMNEQYF
>TRBV6-2/TRBV6-3|.|.|TRBJ1-1
TGTGCCAGCAGTTTGACAGCAAAAAGTGAAGCTTTCTTT
CASSLTAKSEAFF
>TRBV5-6|TRBD1|.|TRBJ1-1
TGTGCCAGCAGCAGCCGAACAGGGGGCGGTGAAGCTTTCTTT
CASSSRTGGGEAFF
>TRBV18|.|.|TRBJ2-5
TGTGCCAGCTCACCATCCCCGAAAGAGACCCAGTACTTC
CASSPSPKETQYF
>TRBV7-6|TRBD1|once|TRBJ2-7
TGTGCCAGCAGCTTAGCGTTACCGGGACAGGGGTCCTACGAGCAGTACTTC
CASSLALPGQGSYEQYF
>TRBV20-1|TRBD2|.|TRBJ2-5
TGCAGTGCTAGAATTATTCTAGCGGGAGTAAGAGAGACCCAGTACTTC
CSARIILAGVRETQYF
>TRBV19|.|.|TRBJ2-5
TGTGCCAGTAGTATCAGAGGGGGGGGTCGGGAGACCCAGTACTTC
CASSIRGGGRETQYF
>TRBV7-9|TRBD1|.|TRBJ1-2
TGTGCCAGCAGCTTAGATTCCGGGACAGGGGACACCTTC
CASSLDSGTGDTF
>TRBV20-1|.|.|TRBJ1-2
TGCAGTGCTACGATCCCCTCGGGACAAGACTATGGCTACACCTTC
CSATIPSGQDYGYTF
>TRBV7-2|.|once|TRBJ2-3
TGTGCCAGCGTTCCCGGCGCAGATACGCAGTATTTT
CASVPGADTQYF
>TRBV6-5|.|.|TRBJ1-1
TGTGCCAGCACTTACAGGACGGCCACTGAAGCTTTCTTT
CASTYRTATEAFF
>TRBV5-5|.|.|TRBJ1-2
TGTGCCAGCAGCTCCCGGATCTCGGGGAACGGTGGCTACACCTTC
CASSSRISGNGGYTF
>TRBV10-2|.|few|TRBJ2-7
TGCGCCAGCAGTGGGGTCGGGAGTACGGAGCAGTACTTC
CASSGVGSTEQYF
>TRBV2|.|.|TRBJ1-3
TGTGCCAGCAGTGAGAACGAAGTGGCCTCTGGAAACACCATATATTTT
CASSENEVASGNTIYF
>TRBV7-8|.|.|TRBJ2-7
TGTGCCAGCAGCTGGGTTGACGAGCAGTACTTC
CASSWVDEQYF
>TRBV30|.|.|TRBJ1-1
TGTGCCTGGAGTAATGGATTCACTGAAGCTTTCTTT
CAWSNGFTEAFF
>TRBV2|.|.|TRBJ2-3
TGTGCCAGCAGTGAAGTCCAGCGCCTCACAGATACGCAGTATTTT
CASSEVQRLTDTQYF
>TRBV3-1|.|.|TRBJ2-2
TGTGCCAGCAGCCATTTGTCCACCGGGGAGCTGTTTTTT
CASSHLSTGELFF
>TRBV12-3/TRBV12-4|.|.|TRBJ2-7
TGTGCCAGCAGTCCCGGCGGGGGCGCCTCCTACGAGCAGTACTTC
CASSPGGGASYEQYF
>TRBV7-9|TRBD1|.|TRBJ1-2
TGTGCCAGCAGCTTATCAACGACAGGGGCCGCAAATGGCTACACCTTC
CASSLSTTGAANGYTF
>TRBV15|.|.|TRBJ1-1
TGTGCCACCAGCAGGGTTAGTTTAAGTAGAACCCGGGACACTGAAGCTTTCTTT
CATSRVSLSRTRDTEAFF
>TRBV29-1|.|.|TRBJ2-3
TGCAGCGTTGTTCCAGGGACCACAGATACGCAGTATTTT
CSVVPGTTDTQYF
>TRBV3-1|.|few|TRBJ1-1
TGTGCCAGCAGCCAAGGGGTTGGAACTGAAGCTTTCTTT
CASSQGVGTEAFF
>TRBV19|.|.|TRBJ2-1
TGTGCCAGTCGAGACAGGAGGCCCCCCAATGAGCAGTTCTTC
CASRDRRPPNEQFF
>TRBV5-6|.|.|TRBJ2-3
TGTGCCAGCAGCTTGGCCGGCGGAGATACGCAGTATTTT
CASSLAGGDTQYF
>TRBV9|TRBD2|.|TRBJ2-1
TGTGCCAGCAGCTCGAGCGGGAGCTATTACAATGAGCAGTTCTTC
CASSSSGSYYNEQFF
>TRBV30|TRBD1|.|TRBJ1-1
TGTGCCTGGAGTCGACAGGGGGACACTGAAGCTTTCTTT
CAWSRQGDTEAFF
>TRBV24-1|TRBD1|.|TRBJ1-2
TGTGCCACCAGTGATTTCAGGGGGGCAAAAAACTATGGCTACACCTTC
CATSDFRGAKNYGYTF
>TRBV7-2|.|.|TRBJ1-3
TGTGCCAGCAGCTCCGTGGCCTCTGGAAACACCATATATTTT
CASSSVASGNTIYF
>TRBV19|.|.|TRBJ1-2
TGTGCCAGTAAGACCTCCTACGGCGGCTACACCTTC
CASKTSYGGYTF
>TRBV3-1|.|.|TRBJ1-5
TGTGCCAGCAGCCAGAATAATCAGCCCCAGCATTTT
CASSQNNQPQHF
>TRBV6-1|TRBD1|once|TRBJ1-5
TGTGCCAGCAGCGTCGGGACAGGTGCCAATCAGCCCCAGCATTTT
CASSVGTGANQPQHF
>TRBV18|TRBD2|.|TRBJ2-2
TGTGCCAGCTCACCACCCGGTGGAATAGCGGGGAACACCGGGGAGCTGTTTTTT
CASSPPGGIAGNTGELFF
>TRBV5-8|.|once|TRBJ1-5
TGTGCCAGCAGCTTGGAAGGGGGATCATTTCAGCCCCAGCATTTT
CASSLEGGSFQPQHF
>TRBV20-1|.|.|TRBJ2-4
TGCAGTGCATTACCAGGAACGGTCGCCAGCAACATTCAGTACTTC
CSALPGTVASNIQYF
>TRBV20-1|.|once|TRBJ2-2
TGCAGTGCTAGAGATCCCGGACAGCTCACCGGGGAGCTGTTTTTT
CSARDPGQLTGELFF
>TRBV3-1|TRBD1|.|TRBJ1-2
TGTGCCAGCAGCCCTCGTAGAAATAAGTTGGGACAGGGTGGATTTGGCTACACCTTC
CASSPRRNKLGQGGFGYTF
>TRBV7-2|.|.|TRBJ2-7
TGTGCCAGCAGCTTAGGTCGGGACTACGAGCAGTACTTC
CASSLGRDYEQYF
>TRBV6-5|.|.|TRBJ2-1
TGTGCCAGCAGGAACCAGGGAATTGATGAGCAGTTCTTC
CASRNQGIDEQFF
>TRBV7-2|.|.|TRBJ2-7
TGTGCCAGCAGCTTAGAGGCAGGGTTCTACGAGCAGTACTTC
CASSLEAGFYEQYF
>TRBV2|.|.|TRBJ1-3
TGTGCCAGCAGTAGGGAAGGAACTACTGGAAACACCATATATTTT
CASSREGTTGNTIYF
>TRBV11-2|TRBD1|few|TRBJ1-2
TGTGCCAGCAGCTTGGGACAGGGGGATGGCTACACCTTC
CASSLGQGDGYTF
>TRBV10-3|TRBD2|.|TRBJ2-7
TGTGCCATCAGTGACCCCGGGACTAGCGGGAGGACACACGAGCAGTACTTC
CAISDPGTSGRTHEQYF